This record looks at one TCR beta chain sequence and its context. At one of its ends the junction is not consistent with the germline gene, which may arise from a read error. This sample was taken from a study of high-grade serous ovarian cancer treatment subgroups. The tumor samples were collected prior to definitive surgery or chemotherapy. This CDR3 contains 14 residues. CDR1 is SQVTM and CDR2 is ANQGSEA in the germline V gene. Profiled with immunoSEQ multiplex PCR; TCRdb holds only in-frame clones, not every one. The sample records more than 600 clones, 70% to 90% being singletons. The rearrangement uses TRBV29-1 and TRBJ1-2; possible D gene TRBD1, 5 bases. The specimen was tumor tissue. This receptor was identified in a human donor with high-grade serous ovarian cancer. CDR3 loop: CSVELVEGSLATGF. CDR3 coding DNA: TGCAGCGTCGAGCTGGTGGAGGGGTCTTTGGCTACAGGCTTC.